A single sample is the source of the 23 T cell receptor beta chains below, sequenced in a study of cytomegalovirus exposure and HLA in healthy donors. With 60 Vbeta and 13 Jbeta primers, the PCR was carried out. Clones were sequenced by immunoSEQ multiplex PCR, and TCRdb holds only the in-frame ones, with some missing. Counted here are about 120,000 clones, around 74% occurring once; the ten biggest clones make up 1.6%. The sample comprised PBMCs. The receptors originated from a young woman in good health and CMV-seronegative.

The genes are TRBV28 and TRBJ1-1, with D perhaps matching TRBD1 (5 bases). Germline CDR1 is MDHEN and CDR2 is SYDVKM. V lost 2 bases, J lost 4 bases, and 14 bases lay in between. This CDR3 has 15 residues. The chain's CDR3 is CASSLEKGPGTEAFF. CDR3 nucleotide sequence: TGTGCCAGCAGTTTAGAGAAGGGGCCGGGCACTGAAGCTTTCTTT.

The rearrangement joins TRBV7-3 to TRBJ2-1, with D possibly matching TRBD2 (6 bases). Trimming stripped 5 bases from V and 2 bases from J, with 13 bases between. Looked up from germline, CDR1 is SGHTA and CDR2 is FQGTGA. The CDR3 has 15 amino acids. The CDR3 DNA is TGTGCCAGCAGCCAACTAGCAGCAACCTACAATGAGCAGTTCTTC. Its translation is CASSQLAATYNEQFF.

The chain is built from TRBV4-1 and TRBJ1-4, with 8 bases matching TRBD1. The CDR3 spans 19 residues. The germline V gene has CDR1 MGHRA and CDR2 YSYEKL. V gave up 0 bases and J gave up 3 bases; unmatched junction bases: 12. The CDR3 reads CASSQDRTGKGIANEKLFF. In DNA form, the CDR3 reads TGCGCCAGCAGCCAAGACCGGACAGGGAAGGGGATAGCTAATGAAAAACTGTTTTTT.

This chain connects TRBV28 to TRBJ1-2; TRBD1 matches at 8 bases. The CDR3 totals 17 residues. With V trimmed by 5 bases and J by 3 bases, 14 bases remained unmatched. Germline-derived CDR1 and CDR2 are MDHEN and SYDVKM. The CDR3 region has the DNA TGTGCCAGCAGTCTGTCGGCAGGGGGCAGTAGGTACTATGGCTACACCTTC. It translates to CASSLSAGGSRYYGYTF.

The chain uses TRBV19 and TRBJ2-1; maybe TRBD2 (5 bases). The CDR3 loop spans 16 amino acids. Germline V CDR1 and CDR2: LNHDA, SQIVND (reference sequence). V lost 4 bases and J 6 bases, leaving 19 bases between the germline ends. The CDR3 here is CASSTNSPSAGNEQFF. CDR3 nucleotide sequence: TGTGCCAGTAGTACCAACTCTCCCTCGGCGGGCAATGAGCAGTTCTTC.

This clone came up a few times. This chain links TRBV10-2 with TRBJ1-5, with TRBD1 matching 10 bases. Per germline, CDR1 WSHSY and CDR2 SAAADI. The CDR3 totals 14 residues. V was pared by 6 bases and J by 7 bases, with 6 bases of the junction left unmatched. CDR3 nucleotide sequence: TGCGCCAGCAGCCCGACAGGGGGCGGGCAGCCCCAGCATTTT. Its protein product is CASSPTGGGQPQHF.

This clone was detected a few times. The DNA of the CDR3 is TGCGCCAGCAGCCAAGATTGGCTAGCGGGGGGGCATCTCAATGAGCAGTTCTTC. Translating gives CASSQDWLAGGHLNEQFF. This chain joins TRBV4-1 and TRBJ2-1; 12 nucleotides match TRBD2. Germline V CDR1 and CDR2: MGHRA, YSYEKL. This CDR3 region has 18 residues. V lost 0 bases to trimming and J lost 6 bases; unmatched junction nucleotides: 9.

The V gene is TRBV6-5, the J gene TRBJ2-1, with D tentatively TRBD1 (5 bases). The CDR3 loop spans 15 amino acids. CDR1 and CDR2 (germline): MNHEY, SVGAGI. Trimming took 5 bases from V and 1 from J, leaving 12 bases between them. The CDR3 nucleotides read TGTGCCAGCAGTAACAGGCGTTCGTCCTACAATGAGCAGTTCTTC. Protein product: CASSNRRSSYNEQFF.

This chain uses TRBV27 with TRBJ1-2; D possibly corresponds to TRBD1 (5 bases). The V end was cut by 3 bases, the J end by 8 bases, with 13 bases between. This CDR3 region has 13 residues. CDR1 is MNHEY, CDR2 SMNVEV, per germline (reference sequence). CDR3 residues: CASSLSGPGGYTF. CDR3 bases: TGTGCCAGCAGTTTGTCAGGGCCCGGGGGCTACACCTTC.

The rearrangement links TRBV6-6 to TRBJ2-7, with TRBD2 matching over 7 bases. With 5 bases clipped from V and 4 bases from J, the junction kept 8 bases outside the gene matches. CDR1 and CDR2 (germline): MNHNY, SVGAGI (reference sequence). The CDR3 consists of 14 residues. The CDR3 loop reads CASSASWGGYEQYF. CDR3 bases: TGTGCCAGCAGTGCCTCGTGGGGGGGATACGAGCAGTACTTC.

The chain links TRBV5-1 to TRBJ2-5; TRBD1 matches 7 bases. The J call may be wrong; the DNA end is better matched by TRBJ2-7. CDR1 SGHRS and CDR2 YFSETQ come from the germline V gene. The CDR3 is 13 amino acids. CDR3 sequence reads: CASSFGDSYEQYF. The CDR3 nucleotides read TGCGCCAGCAGCTTTGGGGACAGCTACGAGCAGTACTTC.

The chain employs TRBV6-5 and TRBJ1-1, with D hard to call. Between the trimmed V and J ends, which lost 6 bases and 1 base, there was a span of 15 bases. The germline V gene encodes CDR1 MNHEY and CDR2 SVGAGI. This CDR3 comprises 15 residues. The CDR3 DNA sequence: TGTGCCAGCAGGGAGCTATTGAGGAGGAACACTGAAGCTTTCTTT. Its protein is CASRELLRRNTEAFF.

The chain is built from TRBV11-2 and TRBJ2-7, with D perhaps TRBD2 (5 bases). V was clipped by 0 bases and J by 3 bases, with 9 bases between them. Germline CDR1 reads SGHAT; CDR2 reads FQNNGV. This CDR3 comprises 14 residues. The CDR3 sequence is CASSLEPGDYEQYF. The CDR3 bases are TGTGCCAGCAGCTTAGAACCCGGGGACTACGAGCAGTACTTC.

V is TRBV9 and J is TRBJ1-4; the match to TRBD1 covers 8 bases. Germline-derived CDR1 and CDR2 are SGDLS and YYNGEE. The CDR3 covers 15 residues. The ends lost 4 bases at V and 8 bases at J; junction bases unmatched: 10. This CDR3 is CASSTPTGEYEKLFF. CDR3 sequence (DNA): TGTGCCAGCAGCACCCCGACAGGGGAGTACGAAAAACTGTTTTTT.

The CDR3 nucleotides are TGTGCCAGCAGTTACAGATCAGGGGGCTGGGATGGCTACACCTTC. Amino acids: CASSYRSGGWDGYTF. The rearrangement uses TRBV6-5 and TRBJ1-2, with 8 nucleotides matching TRBD1. The germline gives CDR1 MNHEY, CDR2 SVGAGI. The CDR3 extends over 15 amino acids. V lost 2 bases and J lost 6; bases outside the gene matches: 8.

This clone was detected a few times. The CDR3 DNA reads TGTGCCAGCCTCCTTTACATGAACACTGAAGCTTTCTTT. Translated, it gives CASLLYMNTEAFF. The genes are TRBV2 and TRBJ1-1, with no clear D. The V gene's germline CDR1 is SNHLY and CDR2 FYNNEI. V was trimmed by 8 bases and J by 0 bases, leaving 10 bases between them. The CDR3 loop spans 13 amino acids.

The gene calls are TRBV14 and TRBJ2-5; D uncertain. The DNA end is a closer match to TRBJ2-7, so the J assignment may be wrong. The CDR3 spans 11 residues. Germline CDR1 is SGHDN and CDR2 is FVKESK. CDR3: CASSQKYEQYF. In DNA form, the CDR3 reads TGTGCCAGCAGCCAAAAGTACGAGCAGTACTTC.

V is TRBV10-2 and J is TRBJ2-7; 10 nucleotides line up with TRBD2. CDR3 length: 18 residues. The ends lost 7 bases at V and 1 base at J; junction bases unmatched: 16. Germline V gene lookup returns CDR1 WSHSY and CDR2 SAAADI. The CDR3 nucleotides read TGCGCCAGCACCTCGCTAGCGGGAGCATTGTCCTTTTCCTACGAGCAGTACTTC. Protein: CASTSLAGALSFSYEQYF.

As for this clone: The junction and the germline gene differ at one end; a read error may be behind it. This chain uses TRBV18 with TRBJ1-6; D unresolved. The length of the CDR3 is 12 residues. CDR1 KGHSH and CDR2 LQKENI come from the germline V gene. CDR3 amino acids: CASSRGNSALHF. CDR3 nucleotide sequence: TGTGCCAGCTCACGCGGTAATTCAGCCCTCCACTTT.

The rearrangement joins TRBV28 to TRBJ1-6; TRBD1 might be the D (6 bases). Trimming took 5 bases from V and 10 from J, leaving 15 bases between them. This CDR3 has 14 residues. Germline lookup yields CDR1 MDHEN and CDR2 SYDVKM. The CDR3: CASSPPGGISPLHF. Here the CDR3 DNA reads TGTGCCAGCAGTCCCCCGGGGGGCATCTCACCCCTCCACTTT.

The CDR3 sequence: CASSSGRGYEQYF. For the CDR3, the DNA is TGCGCCAGCAGCTCCGGGAGGGGGTACGAGCAGTACTTC. The genes are TRBV4-1 and TRBJ2-7; 8 nucleotides agree with TRBD2. Unmatched junction bases numbered 4, after V lost 5 bases and J lost 4 bases. CDR1 MGHRA and CDR2 YSYEKL come from the germline V gene. CDR3 size: 13 residues.

This clone appeared a few times. This chain uses TRBV1 with TRBJ2-5; the table's D call, TRBD1, was not checked against the DNA. TRBV1 is deemed a pseudogene. This CDR3 comprises 17 residues. Here the CDR3 reads CTSSQDPRRTLRETQYF. The CDR3, as DNA: TGCACCAGCAGCCAAGATCCCAGACGTACTCTCAGGGAGACCCAGTACTTC.

This clone was counted between two and nine times. V gene TRBV6-5 combines with J gene TRBJ1-5; D remains ambiguous. Germline CDR1 MNHEY, CDR2 SVGAGI. The CDR3 length is 16 residues. Trimming took off 2 bases at V and 1 base at J, with 12 bases between the two ends. CDR3 nucleotides: TGTGCCAGCAGTTACAAAGGAGGGAACAGCAATCAGCCCCAGCATTTT. Residues: CASSYKGGNSNQPQHF.